This T cell receptor beta chain was found in a study of blood T cell repertoires in COVID-19. The CDR3 runs 14 residues. CDR1 is MNHEY, CDR2 SVGEGT, per germline. The V end was cut by 8 bases, the J end by 4 bases, with 15 bases between. In the authors' methods: The authors estimated nucleated cell counts from reference gene primer amplification. TCRdb's table, derived via immunoSEQ multiplex PCR, lists solely in-frame clones and lacks some. V and J calls and clone size come straight from that table; D and trimming were deduced from the DNA. Of around 280,000 clones listed, 75% to 90% are singletons. This clonotype originated in a woman in her thirties who had recovered from COVID-19. Sequenced input: peripheral blood. The genes are TRBV6-2 or TRBV6-3 and TRBJ1-5; possible D gene TRBD1, 5 bases. CDR3 sequence reads: CASGRGEPNQPQHF. In nucleotides, the CDR3 is TGTGCCAGCGGCCGGGGGGAACCTAATCAGCCCCAGCATTTT.